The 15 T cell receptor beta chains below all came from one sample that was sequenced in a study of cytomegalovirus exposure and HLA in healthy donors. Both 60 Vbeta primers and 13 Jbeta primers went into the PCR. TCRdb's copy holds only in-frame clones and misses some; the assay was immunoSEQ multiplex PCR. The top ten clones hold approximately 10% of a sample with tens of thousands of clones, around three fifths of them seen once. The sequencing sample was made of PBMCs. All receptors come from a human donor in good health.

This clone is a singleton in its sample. The CDR3 DNA is TGTGCCAGCAGTCAACTTCAGGGTTGGACTGAAGCTTTCTTT. Amino acid sequence: CASSQLQGWTEAFF. The chain is built from TRBV27 and TRBJ1-1, with D tentatively TRBD1 (5 bases). There are 14 residues in the CDR3. The V end was cut by 5 bases, the J end by 5 bases, with 15 bases between. Germline values: CDR1 MNHEY, CDR2 SMNVEV (reference sequence).

In DNA form, the CDR3 reads TGTGCCAGCAGCCTCCGGGACACTTATAATTCACCCCTCCACTTT. It specifies CASSLRDTYNSPLHF. This rearrangement joins TRBV6-6 to TRBJ1-6, with a possible D match to TRBD1 (6 bases). Deletions cut 6 bases from V and 4 bases from J, with 13 bases between. Germline V gene lookup returns CDR1 MNHNY and CDR2 SVGAGI (reference sequence). The CDR3 totals 15 residues.

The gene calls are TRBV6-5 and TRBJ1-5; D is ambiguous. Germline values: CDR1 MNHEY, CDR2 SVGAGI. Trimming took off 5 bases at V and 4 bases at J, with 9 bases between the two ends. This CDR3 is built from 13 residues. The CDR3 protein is CASSHRENQPQHF. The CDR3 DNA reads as TGTGCCAGCAGTCATCGGGAGAATCAGCCCCAGCATTTT.

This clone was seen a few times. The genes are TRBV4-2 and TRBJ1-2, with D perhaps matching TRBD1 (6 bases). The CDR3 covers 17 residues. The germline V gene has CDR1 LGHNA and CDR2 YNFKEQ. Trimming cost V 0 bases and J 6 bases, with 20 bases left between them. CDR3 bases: TGTGCCAGCAGCCAAGATGGTTTTCAGGGGTCATTGGATGGCTACACCTTC. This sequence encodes CASSQDGFQGSLDGYTF.

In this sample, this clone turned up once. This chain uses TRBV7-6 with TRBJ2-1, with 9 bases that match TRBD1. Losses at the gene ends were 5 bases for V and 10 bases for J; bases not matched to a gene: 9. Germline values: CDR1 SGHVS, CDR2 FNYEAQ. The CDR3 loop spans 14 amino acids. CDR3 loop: CASSQAGQGGEQFF. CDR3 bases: TGTGCCAGCAGCCAGGCGGGACAGGGTGGGGAGCAGTTCTTC.

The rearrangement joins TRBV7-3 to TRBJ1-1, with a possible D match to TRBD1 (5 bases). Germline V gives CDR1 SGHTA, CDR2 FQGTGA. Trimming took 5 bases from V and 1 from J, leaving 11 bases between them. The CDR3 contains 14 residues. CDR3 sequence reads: CASSRGGRNTEAFF. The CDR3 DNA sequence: TGTGCCAGCAGCCGGGGGGGGAGGAACACTGAAGCTTTCTTT.

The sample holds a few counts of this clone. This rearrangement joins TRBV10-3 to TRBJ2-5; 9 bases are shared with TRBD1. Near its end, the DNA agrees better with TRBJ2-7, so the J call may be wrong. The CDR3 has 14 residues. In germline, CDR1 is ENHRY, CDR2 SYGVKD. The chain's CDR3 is CAITADRGPYEQYF. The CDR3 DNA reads TGTGCCATCACCGCGGACAGGGGACCCTACGAGCAGTACTTC.

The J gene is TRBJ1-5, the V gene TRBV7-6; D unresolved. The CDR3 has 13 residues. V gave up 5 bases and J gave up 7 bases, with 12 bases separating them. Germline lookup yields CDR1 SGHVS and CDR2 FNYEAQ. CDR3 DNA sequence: TGTGCCAGCAGCCTGGGAGGTTGGCAGCCCCAGCATTTT. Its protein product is CASSLGGWQPQHF.

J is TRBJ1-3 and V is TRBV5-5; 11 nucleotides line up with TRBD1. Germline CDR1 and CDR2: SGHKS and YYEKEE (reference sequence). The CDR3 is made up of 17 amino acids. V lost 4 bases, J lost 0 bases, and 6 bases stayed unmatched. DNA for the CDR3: TGTGCCAGCAGCCCAAGGGACAGGGGGACCTCTGGAAACACCATATATTTT. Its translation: CASSPRDRGTSGNTIYF.

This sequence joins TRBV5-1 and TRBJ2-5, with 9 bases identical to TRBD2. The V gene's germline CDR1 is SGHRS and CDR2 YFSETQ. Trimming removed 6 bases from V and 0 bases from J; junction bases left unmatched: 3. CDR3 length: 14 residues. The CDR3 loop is CASNLAGYQETQYF. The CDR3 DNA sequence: TGCGCCAGCAATCTAGCGGGGTACCAAGAGACCCAGTACTTC.

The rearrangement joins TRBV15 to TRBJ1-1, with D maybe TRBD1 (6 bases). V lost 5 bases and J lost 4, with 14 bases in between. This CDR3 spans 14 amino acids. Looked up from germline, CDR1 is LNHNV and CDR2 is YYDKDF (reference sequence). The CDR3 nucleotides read TGTGCCACCAGCGCGCAGACAGGTAGCACTGAAGCTTTCTTT. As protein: CATSAQTGSTEAFF.

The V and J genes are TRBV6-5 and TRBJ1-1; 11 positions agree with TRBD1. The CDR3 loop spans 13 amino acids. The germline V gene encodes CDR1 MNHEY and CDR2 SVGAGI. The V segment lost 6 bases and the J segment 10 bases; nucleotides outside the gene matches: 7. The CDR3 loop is CASSNGQGASAFF. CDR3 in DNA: TGTGCCAGCAGCAACGGACAGGGGGCCTCAGCTTTCTTT.

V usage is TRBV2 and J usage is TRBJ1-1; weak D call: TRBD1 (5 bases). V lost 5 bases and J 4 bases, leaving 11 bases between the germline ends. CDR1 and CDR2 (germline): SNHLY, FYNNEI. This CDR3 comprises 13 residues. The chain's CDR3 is CASSMGPGTEAFF. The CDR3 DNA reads TGTGCCAGCAGTATGGGGCCGGGCACTGAAGCTTTCTTT.

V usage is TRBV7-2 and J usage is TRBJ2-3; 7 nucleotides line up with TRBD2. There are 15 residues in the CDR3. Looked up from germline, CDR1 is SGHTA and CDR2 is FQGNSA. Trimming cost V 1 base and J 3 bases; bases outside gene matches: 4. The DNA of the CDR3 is TGTGCCAGCAGCTTAGTGGCTAGCGGTACAGATACGCAGTATTTT. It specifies CASSLVASGTDTQYF.

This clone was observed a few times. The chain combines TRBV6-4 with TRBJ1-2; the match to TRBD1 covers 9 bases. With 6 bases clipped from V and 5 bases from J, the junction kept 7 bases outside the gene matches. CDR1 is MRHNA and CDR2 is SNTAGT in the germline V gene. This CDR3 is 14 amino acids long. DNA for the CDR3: TGTGCCAGCAGGGATTCCGGGACAGGGTATGGCTACACCTTC. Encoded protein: CASRDSGTGYGYTF.